This record looks at one TCR beta chain sequence and its context. Its antigen is still unknown. The record originates from a study of cytomegalovirus exposure and HLA in healthy donors. General study points: A prior analysis recorded that most TCR beta V segments were productive about 87% or about 30% of the time. Confirmation in vitro established that three CMV-associated chains were specific for CMV antigens.

The V end was cut by 2 bases, the J end by 0 bases, with 18 bases between. CDR3 length equals 18 residues. Per the germline V gene, CDR1 is MNHNS and CDR2 is SASEGT. The PCR employed 60 Vbeta primers together with 13 Jbeta primers. The data were produced by immunoSEQ multiplex PCR, yet TCRdb's version contains in-frame clones alone and is incomplete. Here the sample spans roughly 220,000 clones, roughly 80% being singletons. The genes are TRBV6-1 and TRBJ2-3; D remains unclear. The source material was PBMCs. This receptor was identified in a man aged 25-40 years in good health and CMV-seronegative. CDR3 region: CASSEQIRRRPSTDTQYF. Here the CDR3 DNA reads TGTGCCAGCAGTGAACAAATTCGCCGGCGGCCTAGCACAGATACGCAGTATTTT.